The sequence of this T cell receptor beta chain was determined in a study of blood T cell repertoires in COVID-19. Study information: Italy, Spain and the United States were the sources of the convalescent and acute COVID-19 samples. T cells, B-cell-depleted T cells, or PBMCs supplied cDNA or gDNA.

The CDR3 runs 13 residues. Between the trimmed V and J ends, which lost 5 bases and 3 bases, there was a span of 11 bases. Germline V gene lookup returns CDR1 GTSNPN and CDR2 SVGIG (reference sequence). In the authors' workflow: For nucleated cells, counts were estimated from reference gene primer amplification. Libraries were prepared by immunoSEQ multiplex PCR; TCRdb keeps only in-frame clonotypes and omits some of them. The DNA gave D and trimming, while V, J and clone size come from that table. Of around 200,000 clones in the sample, 86% were seen once. The specimen was peripheral blood. This sequence joins TRBV30 and TRBJ1-5; D is unresolved. The TCR comes from an elderly woman in a cohort sampled during active or convalescent COVID-19. CDR3 in amino acids: CAWRGESNQPQHF. DNA for the CDR3: TGTGCCTGGCGAGGCGAATCCAATCAGCCCCAGCATTTT.